One and the same sample provided the 30 T cell receptor beta chains below, sequenced in a study of T cell changes during pregnancy in multiple sclerosis. Sequencing was performed with immunoSEQ multiplex PCR; in TCRdb, only in-frame clones are kept and a portion is missing. The sample holds under 110,000 clones, 85% to 95% seen once. The source material was peripheral blood, sampled after pregnancy. Receptors were obtained from a female donor with multiple sclerosis, enrolled in a pregnancy study.

This chain links TRBV7-9 with TRBJ2-2; 10 bases match TRBD2. This CDR3 comprises 14 residues. Germline lookup yields CDR1 SEHNR and CDR2 FQNEAQ (reference sequence). V lost 8 bases to trimming and J lost 5 bases; unmatched junction nucleotides: 5. The CDR3: CASDSGRGTGELFF. The CDR3 bases are TGTGCCAGCGACAGCGGGAGGGGGACCGGGGAGCTGTTTTTT. The variable domain in full, with the rest retrieved from reference TRBV7-9 and TRBJ2-2, is DTGVSQNPRHKITKRGQNVTFRCDPISEHNRLYWYRQTLGQGPEFLTYFQNEAQLEKSRLLSDRFSAERPKGSFSTLEIQRTEQGDSAMYLCASDSGRGTGELFFGEGSRLTVL.

The rearrangement links TRBV10-3 to TRBJ1-1, with D tentatively TRBD1 (6 bases). CDR1 is ENHRY and CDR2 is SYGVKD in the germline V gene. V lost 4 bases to trimming and J lost 8 bases, with 11 bases between them. The CDR3 sequence is 12 residues long. The CDR3 bases are TGTGCCATCAGTGGCCCCGGGACAGAAGCTTTCTTT. Its translation is CAISGPGTEAFF.

This clone appeared a few times. The V gene is TRBV6-1, the J gene TRBJ1-2; the match to TRBD1 covers 9 bases. The CDR3 spans 13 residues. Germline CDR1 reads MNHNS; CDR2 reads SASEGT. Trimming at V came to 6 bases and at J to 6 bases, leaving 5 bases not matched to a gene. The CDR3, as DNA: TGTGCCAGCAGCGGACAGGGGAGGAATGGCTACACCTTC. Translating gives CASSGQGRNGYTF.

As to this clone: Different DNA sequences within this sample yield the same CDR3. The chain combines TRBV19 with TRBJ1-1; D ambiguous. The V end was cut by 6 bases, the J end by 1 base, with 9 bases between. CDR3 length equals 13 residues. The germline V gene has CDR1 LNHDA and CDR2 SQIVND (reference sequence). CDR3 DNA sequence: TGTGCCAGTAGGGACCGGGGGAACACTGAAGCTTTCTTT. This encodes CASRDRGNTEAFF.

The J gene is TRBJ2-7, the V gene TRBV29-1, with 9 positions matching TRBD2. Unmatched junction bases numbered 8, after V lost 1 base and J lost 4 bases. This CDR3 is 15 amino acids long. The germline V gene encodes CDR1 SQVTM and CDR2 ANQGSEA. The CDR3 is CSVEGDGGRGYEQYF. CDR3 DNA: TGCAGCGTTGAAGGGGATGGCGGGAGGGGATACGAGCAGTACTTC.

The V gene is TRBV5-1, the J gene TRBJ2-5; TRBD2 matches at 10 bases. CDR3 size: 14 residues. Germline assignment: CDR1 SGHRS and CDR2 YFSETQ. V lost 2 bases, J lost 3 bases, and 1 base stayed unmatched. CDR3 in DNA: TGCGCCAGCAGCTTCAGCGGGAGGGAAGAGACCCAGTACTTC. It translates to CASSFSGREETQYF.

This clone was detected only a few times. The V call is TRBV14, the J call TRBJ1-5; 9 bases are a match to TRBD1. In germline, CDR1 is SGHDN, CDR2 FVKESK. CDR3 size: 17 residues. With 10 bases clipped from V and 0 bases from J, the junction kept 13 bases outside the gene matches. CDR3 DNA: TGTGCCATCCAGAACAGGGGGCGAACGTTTAGCAATCAGCCCCAGCATTTT. Protein: CAIQNRGRTFSNQPQHF.

This clone was found a few times. V is TRBV27 and J is TRBJ1-1; D is undetermined. Germline CDR1 and CDR2: MNHEY and SMNVEV (reference sequence). V was clipped by 1 base and J by 1 base, with 7 bases between them. This CDR3 comprises 14 residues. CDR3 sequence: CASSLWAKNTEAFF. The CDR3 coding sequence is TGTGCCAGCAGTTTATGGGCGAAGAACACTGAAGCTTTCTTT.

The gene calls are TRBV5-6 and TRBJ1-5, with 7 bases matching TRBD1. CDR3 length equals 15 residues. CDR1 is SGHDT, CDR2 YYEEEE, per germline. Unmatched junction bases numbered 7, after V lost 3 bases and J lost 4 bases. Here the CDR3 reads CASSSGTERNQPQHF. The CDR3 DNA reads TGTGCCAGCAGCTCGGGGACAGAACGGAATCAGCCCCAGCATTTT.

This chain uses TRBV15 with TRBJ2-5, with TRBD2 as a possible D gene (6 bases). The length of the CDR3 is 16 residues. V lost 2 bases and J lost 0, with 13 bases in between. Germline V CDR1 and CDR2: LNHNV, YYDKDF (reference sequence). The CDR3 DNA follows: TGTGCCACCAGCAGAACAAGCCGGGACTACCAAGAGACCCAGTACTTC. This translates into CATSRTSRDYQETQYF. Full variable domain (outside the CDR3, taken from reference TRBV15 and TRBJ2-5): DAMVIQNPRYQVTQFGKPVTLSCSQTLNHNVMYWYQQKSSQAPKLLFHYYDKDFNNEADTPDNFQSRRPNTSFCFLDIRSPGLGDTAMYLCATSRTSRDYQETQYFGPGTRLLVL.

The chain joins TRBV25-1 to TRBJ2-1; 7 bases line up with TRBD2. V lost 0 bases to trimming and J lost 5 bases; unmatched junction nucleotides: 7. Germline CDR1 is MGHDK and CDR2 is SYGVNS. CDR3 length equals 16 residues. The CDR3 DNA reads as TGTGCCAGCAGTGAATATGGGAGGGGTGGTCACAATGAGCAGTTCTTC. Translating it yields CASSEYGRGGHNEQFF.

The CDR3 sequence: CASSQDSPGGGTQYF. DNA of the CDR3: TGTGCCAGCAGCCAAGATAGTCCGGGGGGTGGTACGCAGTATTTT. The J gene is TRBJ2-3, the V gene TRBV14; 7 bases line up with TRBD2. The CDR3 runs 15 residues. Germline CDR1 reads SGHDN; CDR2 reads FVKESK. V shed 0 bases and J 8 bases; nucleotides not matched to a gene: 8.

The CDR3 loop reads CASSFRGGEDGYTF. As DNA, the CDR3 is TGCGCCAGCAGCTTTCGAGGAGGGGAAGATGGCTACACCTTC. This rearrangement joins TRBV5-1 to TRBJ1-2, with D perhaps TRBD1 (5 bases). The CDR3 totals 14 residues. Trimming cost V 2 bases and J 6 bases, with 14 bases left between them. Germline lookup yields CDR1 SGHRS and CDR2 YFSETQ.

This rearrangement joins TRBV7-3 to TRBJ1-1; 7 bases align to TRBD1. V gave up 4 bases and J gave up 0 bases; unmatched junction bases: 5. The CDR3 is 15 residues long. CDR1 SGHTA and CDR2 FQGTGA come from the germline V gene. CDR3 region: CASSSAGGLNTEAFF. The CDR3 DNA is TGTGCCAGCAGCTCTGCAGGGGGACTGAACACTGAAGCTTTCTTT.

The rearrangement uses TRBV18 and TRBJ2-7; perhaps TRBD2 as D (6 bases). The germline V gene encodes CDR1 KGHSH and CDR2 LQKENI. Trimming shortened V by 1 base and J by 4 bases, and 8 bases separated the two germline ends. The CDR3 consists of 13 residues. The DNA of the CDR3 is TGTGCCAGCTCACCACTGGAGGGGTACGAGCAGTACTTC. Protein: CASSPLEGYEQYF.

The rearrangement joins TRBV18 to TRBJ1-2; 11 bases map to TRBD1. The junction had 2 bases not matched to a gene; V was cut back by 3 bases and J by 2 bases. The CDR3 extends over 15 amino acids. Germline CDR1 KGHSH, CDR2 LQKENI. As DNA, the CDR3 is TGTGCCAGCTCACCTGGACAGGGGGCAAACTATGGCTACACCTTC. The encoded protein is CASSPGQGANYGYTF.

CDR3 sequence: CASSTGTGGYSNQPQHF. The CDR3 nucleotides read TGTGCCAGCAGCACCGGGACAGGGGGATATAGCAATCAGCCCCAGCATTTT. V and J are TRBV7-2 and TRBJ1-5; TRBD1 agrees at 11 bases. Per germline, CDR1 SGHTA and CDR2 FQGNSA. Germline trimming cut 5 bases from V and 0 bases from J; bases unmatched to any gene: 6. This CDR3 has 17 residues.

The chain recombines TRBV20-1 with TRBJ2-7; possibly TRBD1 for D (5 bases). The germline gives CDR1 DFQATT, CDR2 SNEGSKA (reference sequence). This CDR3 spans 11 amino acids. V shed 6 bases and J shed 2 bases, with 8 bases lying between them. CDR3 in DNA: TGCAGTGCAGACAGAACCTACGAGCAGTACTTC. Translating gives CSADRTYEQYF.

V is TRBV7-2 and J is TRBJ1-5; TRBD1 matches 8 bases. With V trimmed by 5 bases and J by 4 bases, 7 bases remained unmatched. The CDR3 runs 15 residues. Germline-derived CDR1 and CDR2 are SGHTA and FQGNSA. The CDR3 DNA is TGTACCAGCAGCGGCCGGACAGGGTTAAATCAGCCCCAGCATTTT. Protein product: CTSSGRTGLNQPQHF.

The chain has TRBV10-3 and TRBJ1-1, with TRBD1 as a possible D gene (5 bases). V was cut by 8 bases and J by 4 bases, with 11 bases left in between. The CDR3 is 12 residues long. In germline, CDR1 is ENHRY, CDR2 SYGVKD. This CDR3 is CAISQGITEAFF. CDR3 coding DNA: TGTGCCATCTCCCAGGGTATCACTGAAGCTTTCTTT.

V usage is TRBV5-1 and J usage is TRBJ1-4; 9 bases align to TRBD1. Trimming at V came to 3 bases and at J to 8 bases, leaving 8 bases not matched to a gene. Germline lookup yields CDR1 SGHRS and CDR2 YFSETQ. The CDR3 loop spans 15 amino acids. The CDR3 sequence: CASSSGDREKEKLFF. The CDR3, as DNA: TGCGCCAGCAGCTCGGGGGACAGGGAGAAAGAAAAACTGTTTTTT.

V usage is TRBV10-3 and J usage is TRBJ1-5, with 8 bases matching TRBD1. The CDR3 contains 15 residues. The ends lost 5 bases at V and 7 bases at J; junction bases unmatched: 10. Per the germline V gene, CDR1 is ENHRY and CDR2 is SYGVKD. CDR3 in DNA: TGTGCCATCAGTCCGACGGACAGGGAGGGGCAGCCCCAGCATTTT. Amino acids: CAISPTDREGQPQHF.

The CDR3 coding sequence is TGTGCCAGCAGTTACGGAGGGTACGGCAATCAGCCCCAGCATTTT. Its translation is CASSYGGYGNQPQHF. The chain carries TRBV6-5 and TRBJ1-5, with D unresolved. There are 15 residues in the CDR3. From germline, CDR1 is MNHEY and CDR2 SVGAGI. Trimming removed 2 bases from V and 2 bases from J, with 10 bases in between.

In its sample, this clone was seen once. The chain uses TRBV9 and TRBJ2-7; 9 positions match TRBD2. Trimming at V came to 2 bases and at J to 3 bases, leaving 6 bases not matched to a gene. Germline V CDR1 and CDR2: SGDLS, YYNGEE. The CDR3 loop spans 15 amino acids. The CDR3 protein is CASSVGLAGLYEQYF. DNA for the CDR3: TGTGCCAGCAGCGTCGGGCTAGCGGGGCTCTACGAGCAGTACTTC.

The V call is TRBV7-9, the J call TRBJ2-2; possible D gene TRBD1, 5 bases. This CDR3 contains 13 residues. Per the germline V gene, CDR1 is SEHNR and CDR2 is FQNEAQ (reference sequence). The V and J ends lost 5 bases and 5 bases respectively, with 9 bases between them. As DNA, the CDR3 is TGTGCCAGCAGCCCAGCAGGGACCGGGGAGCTGTTTTTT. As protein: CASSPAGTGELFF.

The chain recombines TRBV5-6 with TRBJ2-3; D possibly corresponds to TRBD2 (6 bases). The CDR3 runs 16 residues. The V gene's germline CDR1 is SGHDT and CDR2 YYEEEE. Trimming took 3 bases from V and 4 from J, leaving 18 bases between them. The CDR3: CASSSPGLRTSDTQYF. The CDR3 DNA follows: TGTGCCAGCAGCTCACCGGGACTCCGAACTTCAGATACGCAGTATTTT.

The gene calls are TRBV11-3 and TRBJ1-2; tentatively, D is TRBD1 (5 bases). The V end was cut by 3 bases, the J end by 8 bases, with 10 bases between. Looked up from germline, CDR1 is SGHNT and CDR2 is YENEEA. The CDR3 runs to 12 residues. CDR3: CASSFKGQGYTF. The CDR3 DNA reads TGTGCCAGCAGCTTTAAAGGACAAGGCTACACCTTC. Full variable domain (rest looked up from reference TRBV11-3 and TRBJ1-2): EAGVVQSPRYKIIEKKQPVAFWCNPISGHNTLYWYLQNLGQGPELLIRYENEEAVDDSQLPKDRFSAERLKGVDSTLKIQPAELGDSAVYLCASSFKGQGYTFGSGTRLTVV.

The chain employs TRBV27 and TRBJ1-5; TRBD1 aligns across 7 bases. V lost 4 bases and J lost 3; bases outside the gene matches: 6. From germline, CDR1 is MNHEY and CDR2 SMNVEV (reference sequence). The CDR3 sequence is 15 residues long. CDR3 loop: CASSSRDSVNQPQHF. The CDR3 bases are TGTGCCAGCAGTTCCAGGGACAGCGTCAATCAGCCCCAGCATTTT.

CDR3 sequence: CASSAGLAGGSYEQYF. CDR3 coding DNA: TGTGCCAGCAGTGCGGGACTAGCGGGAGGGTCCTACGAGCAGTACTTC. The chain combines TRBV6-1 with TRBJ2-7, with TRBD2 identical over 16 bases. J lost 1 base, V lost 4 bases, and 1 base had no gene match. The germline V gene has CDR1 MNHNS and CDR2 SASEGT. This CDR3 region has 16 residues.

The table lists this clone with a few counts. This chain joins TRBV27 and TRBJ2-5; 9 bases fit TRBD1. The CDR3 spans 16 residues. V was pared by 5 bases and J by 2 bases, with 9 bases of the junction left unmatched. Germline-derived CDR1 and CDR2 are MNHEY and SMNVEV (reference sequence). CDR3: CASSQQGALGQETQYF. The CDR3 DNA reads as TGTGCCAGCAGTCAACAGGGGGCGCTAGGTCAAGAGACCCAGTACTTC.